This T cell receptor (beta chain) was sequenced in a study of control samples from healthy donors and cancer patients. V lost 6 bases and J 4 bases, leaving 17 bases between the germline ends. This CDR3 comprises 15 residues. The germline CDR1 and CDR2 sequences are MRHNA and SNTAGT. Using immunoSEQ multiplex PCR, the repertoire was profiled, and TCRdb retains in-frame clones only, with some absent. This sample has about 86,000 clones, with approximately 93% found just once. This chain uses TRBV6-4 with TRBJ2-3; tentative D call: TRBD2 (7 bases). The source material was blood. This TCR derives from a woman under 40 in good health. CDR3 coding DNA: TGTGCCAGCAGCCCTACGGCGGGGGCGTCAGATACGCAGTATTTT. This encodes CASSPTAGASDTQYF.